This entry is about one T cell receptor (beta chain). As yet, its antigen is unknown. Each TCR beta library was made by quantitative 5'-RACE that incorporated molecular barcodes. MiXCR was run by TCRdb on the 5' RACE reads, yielding one entry per CDR3 protein. The sample consists of around 450,000 distinct CDR3 sequences, roughly 26% of them appearing once. The data derive from a study of CD8 T cells in ankylosing spondylitis. After removal of 2 bases from V and 0 bases from J, the junction contained 3 bases not matched to a gene. CDR3 size: 17 residues. CDR1 is ENHRY, CDR2 SYGVKD, per germline. The study, taken as a whole, reports: Within matched ankylosing spondylitis synovial fluid, disease-linked clones were reportedly significantly enriched. For ankylosing spondylitis blood, a TCR beta motif of under 10 highly homologous variants appeared characteristic. Some of the motif variants had earlier been found in reactive arthritis patients' fluid and blood.

The sample taken for sequencing was blood, either unsorted or a sorted T cell fraction (not recorded which). The chain joins TRBV10-3 to TRBJ2-4; 11 nucleotides match TRBD2. This receptor was obtained from a male donor with ankylosing spondylitis. CDR3 residues: CAISETSGSLAKNIQYF. The DNA for the CDR3 is TGTGCCATCAGTGAGACTAGCGGGAGTTTAGCCAAAAACATTCAGTACTTC.